This TCR beta chain was recorded in a study of radiotherapy plus CTLA-4 blockade in lung cancer. Regarding the study as a whole: Blood saw expansion of tumor-derived TCR clones after radiotherapy plus ipilimumab.

This CDR3 is 18 amino acids long. CDR1 and CDR2 (germline): MNHEY, SMNVEV (reference sequence). Trimming removed 5 bases from V and 8 bases from J; junction bases left unmatched: 23. Assay used: immunoSEQ multiplex PCR; TCRdb lists only in-frame clones, some missing. The repertoire holds roughly 46,000 clones, with approximately 76% as singletons. In regard to this clone: Its specificity is unknown.

This TCR was recovered from a human donor with non-small cell lung cancer who had stable disease on radiotherapy plus ipilimumab. The chain has TRBV27 and TRBJ1-2; TRBD1 matches at 7 bases. Specimen: peripheral blood, collected from a patient treated with radiotherapy plus ipilimumab. DNA for the CDR3: TGTGCCAGCAGTCTAACTCTAGGGACAGCTGGGATTGAAGGCGGCTACACCTTC. It specifies CASSLTLGTAGIEGGYTF.